The 32 T cell receptor beta chains below come from one sample, sequenced in a study of blood T cell repertoires in COVID-19 (dated by TCRdb to about 2020). Libraries were prepared through the immunoSEQ multiplex PCR assay. Held by TCRdb, this immuneACCESS table contains in-frame sequences only and omits some clones. Under half of the omission traces to an unresolved V gene where checked; the cause of the rest is unknown. The sample table contains about 170,000 clones; only one count was recorded for roughly four fifths of them. The top ten hold 2% to 2.5% of the sample. Sequenced sample: peripheral blood. The receptor set was obtained from a woman aged 80 or over with acute or convalescent COVID-19.

CDR3 in amino acids: CASSRDREGEKLFF. CDR3 sequence (DNA): TGTGCCAGTAGTAGGGACAGGGAAGGCGAAAAACTGTTTTTT. The chain couples TRBV19 to TRBJ1-4; TRBD1 aligns across 9 bases. Trimming cost V 4 bases and J 8 bases; bases outside gene matches: 5. Looked up from germline, CDR1 is LNHDA and CDR2 is SQIVND (reference sequence). This CDR3 has 14 amino acids.

This chain uses TRBV7-9 with TRBJ2-7; TRBD2 might be the D (6 bases). The V and J ends lost 1 base and 2 bases respectively, with 12 bases between them. Germline CDR1 reads SEHNR; CDR2 reads FQNEAQ (reference sequence). CDR3 size: 15 residues. For the CDR3, the DNA is TGTGCCAGCAGCTTAGGGGCTAGCGAGACCTACGAGCAGTACTTC. It translates to CASSLGASETYEQYF. Using reference TRBV7-9 and TRBJ2-7 for the parts outside the CDR3, the full variable domain is DTGVSQNPRHKITKRGQNVTFRCDPISEHNRLYWYRQTLGQGPEFLTYFQNEAQLEKSRLLSDRFSAERPKGSFSTLEIQRTEQGDSAMYLCASSLGASETYEQYFGPGTRLTVT.

CDR3 in DNA: TGTGCCACCGCAAGCGGAGACAATGAGCAGTTCTTC. Translating gives CATASGDNEQFF. This chain links TRBV24-1 with TRBJ2-1; D possibly corresponds to TRBD2 (5 bases). The V end was cut by 9 bases, the J end by 5 bases, with 10 bases between. This CDR3 comprises 12 residues. Germline V gives CDR1 KGHDR, CDR2 SFDVKD.

The CDR3 is CASGGTGENGQPQHF. DNA for the CDR3: TGTGCCAGCGGTGGGACAGGGGAAAATGGTCAGCCCCAGCATTTT. This chain connects TRBV3-1 (or the pseudogene TRBV3-2) to TRBJ1-5, with 10 bases lining up with TRBD1. Germline loops: CDR1 LGHDT, CDR2 YNNKEL (reference sequence). Trimming cost V 8 bases and J 6 bases; bases outside gene matches: 10. This CDR3 comprises 15 residues.

CDR3: CASSAFGLSSYEQYF. In DNA, the CDR3 is TGTGCCAGCAGTGCGTTTGGACTTAGCTCCTACGAGCAGTACTTC. The chain carries TRBV25-1 and TRBJ2-7, with a weak D call TRBD2 (5 bases). Deletions cut 4 bases from V and 0 bases from J, with 13 bases between. CDR3 length: 15 residues. From germline, CDR1 is MGHDK and CDR2 SYGVNS.

The chain uses TRBV7-2 and TRBJ2-3, with 10 bases aligning to TRBD2. J was trimmed by 5 bases and V by 1 base; bases with no gene match: 9. The CDR3 loop spans 17 amino acids. The germline CDR1 and CDR2 sequences are SGHTA and FQGNSA. The CDR3 sequence: CASSLVGASGRLDTQYF. CDR3 nucleotides: TGTGCCAGCAGCTTAGTAGGGGCTAGCGGGAGACTAGATACGCAGTATTTT.

The chain combines TRBV5-1 with TRBJ2-2; D remains unclear. Germline V gene lookup returns CDR1 SGHRS and CDR2 YFSETQ. V lost 4 bases, J lost 6 bases, and 13 bases lay in between. The CDR3 totals 14 residues. CDR3 in amino acids: CASSRLAAAGELFF. Here the CDR3 DNA reads TGCGCCAGCAGCCGATTGGCCGCGGCCGGGGAGCTGTTTTTT.

This chain links TRBV9 with TRBJ1-1; 8 bases line up with TRBD1. V lost 0 bases to trimming and J lost 4 bases; unmatched junction nucleotides: 5. There are 15 residues in the CDR3. In germline, CDR1 is SGDLS, CDR2 YYNGEE. CDR3: CASSVAQGAPTEAFF. The CDR3 nucleotides are TGTGCCAGCAGCGTAGCTCAGGGGGCACCCACTGAAGCTTTCTTT.

V and J are TRBV5-8 and TRBJ1-2; D gene unclear. The CDR3 runs 13 residues. V gave up 7 bases and J gave up 8 bases, with 18 bases separating them. The germline CDR1 and CDR2 sequences are SGHTS and YDEGEE. CDR3 coding DNA: TGTGCCAGCGGCTCGGGGAACCTGGAAGGCTACACCTTC. It translates to CASGSGNLEGYTF.

The CDR3 sequence is CASSPAGYYVEQYF. CDR3 DNA sequence: TGCGCCAGCAGTCCAGCGGGCTACTACGTTGAGCAGTACTTC. The rearrangement links TRBV10-1 to TRBJ2-7; possibly TRBD2 for D (6 bases). In germline, CDR1 is WNHNN, CDR2 SYGVQD (reference sequence). The length of the CDR3 is 14 residues. Trimming cost V 5 bases and J 7 bases, with 18 bases left between them.

The rearrangement links TRBV29-1 to TRBJ2-5, with D possibly TRBD2 on 5 matching bases. The CDR3 is made up of 14 amino acids. V lost 7 bases and J lost 2, with 17 bases in between. CDR1 SQVTM and CDR2 ANQGSEA come from the germline V gene. CDR3 nucleotides: TGCAGCGCCCGGTTTTCGCGGGTACAAGAGACCCAGTACTTC. This encodes CSARFSRVQETQYF.

This clone has only a few counts. This rearrangement joins TRBV27 to TRBJ1-2; perhaps TRBD1 as D (5 bases). The V end was cut by 2 bases, the J end by 5 bases, with 15 bases between. CDR1 and CDR2 from the germline V gene are MNHEY and SMNVEV (reference sequence). The CDR3 sequence is 15 residues long. The CDR3 bases are TGTGCCAGCAGTTTAGGGGGAGGAAGGGGATATGGCTACACCTTC. Translated: CASSLGGGRGYGYTF.

The chain is built from TRBV7-9 and TRBJ1-4; no clear D. Germline CDR1 SEHNR, CDR2 FQNEAQ (reference sequence). V shed 5 bases and J shed 4 bases, with 11 bases lying between them. This CDR3 is built from 14 residues. The CDR3 DNA sequence: TGTGCCAGCAGCCCCAGTGGGCTTAATGAAAAACTGTTTTTT. This sequence encodes CASSPSGLNEKLFF.

The rearrangement links TRBV7-3 to TRBJ2-1; D remains ambiguous. This CDR3 is built from 13 residues. The V and J ends lost 2 bases and 4 bases respectively, with 6 bases between them. Germline V gene lookup returns CDR1 SGHTA and CDR2 FQGTGA. In nucleotides, the CDR3 is TGTGCCAGCAGCTTACTTGCGTACAATGAGCAGTTCTTC. Encoded protein: CASSLLAYNEQFF.

The rearrangement links TRBV7-2 to TRBJ1-1; 10 positions match TRBD1. The CDR3 runs to 14 residues. With 4 bases clipped from V and 10 bases from J, the junction kept 9 bases outside the gene matches. Germline V lookup: CDR1 SGHTA, CDR2 FQGNSA. The CDR3 region has the DNA TGTGCCAGCAGCTCGATGACAGGGGGCGCCGGAGCTTTCTTT. Translating it yields CASSSMTGGAGAFF.

The rearrangement links TRBV7-2 to TRBJ2-1, with a tentative D call TRBD2 (6 bases). The CDR3 contains 15 residues. Per germline, CDR1 SGHTA and CDR2 FQGNSA. Trimming took off 5 bases at V and 4 bases at J, with 15 bases between the two ends. Written as DNA, the CDR3 is TGTGCCAGCAGCAAAGGACTACGAGATTACAATGAGCAGTTCTTC. This encodes CASSKGLRDYNEQFF.

The chain is built from TRBV19 and TRBJ2-1; D unclear. This CDR3 is built from 15 residues. Germline V lookup: CDR1 LNHDA, CDR2 SQIVND (reference sequence). The V and J ends lost 5 bases and 8 bases respectively, with 19 bases between them. The CDR3 DNA reads as TGTGCCAGTAGTCCGAGAGGTACTGAGATGGATGAGCAGTTCTTC. It codes for CASSPRGTEMDEQFF. The full variable domain, with the rest looked up from reference TRBV19 and TRBJ2-1, is DGGITQSPKYLFRKEGQNVTLSCEQNLNHDAMYWYRQDPGQGLRLIYYSQIVNDFQKGDIAEGYSVSREKKESFPLTVTSAQKNPTAFYLCASSPRGTEMDEQFFGPGTRLTVL.

The rearrangement links TRBV27 to TRBJ1-1, with D possibly being TRBD1 (5 bases). Germline CDR1 is MNHEY and CDR2 is SMNVEV (reference sequence). This CDR3 is 14 amino acids long. Trimming shortened V by 4 bases and J by 4 bases, and 13 bases separated the two germline ends. The CDR3 DNA sequence: TGTGCCAGCAGTTCGACAGTCCGAGTCACTGAAGCTTTCTTT. This encodes CASSSTVRVTEAFF.

This rearrangement joins TRBV10-2 to TRBJ2-4; D unclear. Germline values: CDR1 WSHSY, CDR2 SAAADI. V lost 2 bases and J 0 bases, leaving 11 bases between the germline ends. This CDR3 is 16 amino acids long. CDR3 nucleotides: TGCGCCAGCAGTGAGCTTGGCATGATAGCCAAAAACATTCAGTACTTC. Protein: CASSELGMIAKNIQYF.

J is TRBJ1-1 and V is TRBV12-3 or TRBV12-4, with a weak D call TRBD1 (5 bases). V lost 1 base, J lost 6 bases, and 9 bases lay in between. There are 13 residues in the CDR3. The CDR3 protein is CASSLDGGPEAFF. In nucleotides, the CDR3 is TGTGCCAGCAGTTTAGACGGGGGTCCTGAAGCTTTCTTT.

The chain joins TRBV7-2 to TRBJ2-2, with 7 bases identical to TRBD2. The CDR3 has 15 residues. Per germline, CDR1 SGHTA and CDR2 FQGNSA. The V segment lost 7 bases and the J segment 5 bases; nucleotides outside the gene matches: 10. CDR3 coding DNA: TGTGCCAGCACCCCCCGGGGGGTAGGGACCGGGGAGCTGTTTTTT. It translates to CASTPRGVGTGELFF. The variable domain in full, with the rest retrieved from reference TRBV7-2 and TRBJ2-2, is GAGVSQSPSNKVTEKGKDVELRCDPISGHTALYWYRQSLGQGLEFLIYFQGNSAPDKSGLPSDRFSAERTGGSVSTLTIQRTQQEDSAVYLCASTPRGVGTGELFFGEGSRLTVL.

This rearrangement joins TRBV28 to TRBJ1-2; D is unclear. Looked up from germline, CDR1 is MDHEN and CDR2 is SYDVKM. The germline V and J ends were trimmed by 6 bases and 2 bases, with 13 bases remaining between them. CDR3 length equals 14 residues. Written as DNA, the CDR3 is TGTGCCAGCAGCCCGAGGGCCTCCAACTATGGCTACACCTTC. Translation gives CASSPRASNYGYTF.

The chain joins TRBV4-1 to TRBJ1-1; 9 bases fit TRBD1. The CDR3 is made up of 18 amino acids. V was clipped by 0 bases and J by 7 bases; unmatched bases: 15. CDR1 MGHRA and CDR2 YSYEKL come from the germline V gene. The CDR3 DNA is TGCGCCAGCAGCCAAGATAGGGGACAGGGAGGGTGGCTCCGTGAAGCTTTCTTT. It translates to CASSQDRGQGGWLREAFF.

The rearrangement links TRBV9 to TRBJ1-2; no clear D gene. Trimming cost V 4 bases and J 8 bases, with 15 bases left between them. This CDR3 is built from 13 residues. Germline V gene data show CDR1 as SGDLS and CDR2 as YYNGEE. CDR3 DNA: TGTGCCAGCAGCAACCCGCAATTGGCAGGCTACACCTTC. Translating it yields CASSNPQLAGYTF.

The CDR3 sequence: CASSVYGYGYTF. As DNA, the CDR3 is TGTGCCAGCAGTGTTTACGGCTATGGCTACACCTTC. The genes are TRBV2 and TRBJ1-2; no reliable D call. Trimming stripped 4 bases from V and 4 bases from J, with 7 bases between. CDR1 SNHLY and CDR2 FYNNEI come from the germline V gene. The CDR3 spans 12 residues.

V usage is TRBV6-5 and J usage is TRBJ2-6; no clear D. V lost 6 bases and J 0 bases, leaving 9 bases between the germline ends. CDR1 and CDR2 (germline): MNHEY, SVGAGI. The CDR3 spans 15 residues. The CDR3 region has the DNA TGTGCCAGCAGCCCCAGGCGCTCTGGGGCCAACGTCCTGACTTTC. Amino acid sequence: CASSPRRSGANVLTF.

The chain uses TRBV6-5 and TRBJ1-2; D perhaps matches TRBD1 (5 bases). Trimming removed 7 bases from V and 4 bases from J, with 16 bases in between. CDR3 length equals 14 residues. The germline gives CDR1 MNHEY, CDR2 SVGAGI. The CDR3 coding sequence is TGTGCCAGCATGCCCAGACAGCCGATCTATGGCTACACCTTC. This codes for CASMPRQPIYGYTF.

The chain links TRBV5-4 to TRBJ2-3; tentatively, D is TRBD2 (6 bases). Germline CDR1 SGHNT, CDR2 YYREEE (reference sequence). The CDR3 contains 15 residues. Trimming removed 4 bases from V and 0 bases from J, with 12 bases in between. CDR3: CASSAGTLSTDTQYF. The CDR3 DNA is TGTGCCAGCAGCGCCGGGACTCTGAGCACAGATACGCAGTATTTT.

This clone was counted many times. The chain employs TRBV6-6 and TRBJ2-1; the match to TRBD2 covers 9 bases. The CDR3 has 16 residues. Trimming at V came to 4 bases and at J to 9 bases, leaving 13 bases not matched to a gene. Germline V gives CDR1 MNHNY, CDR2 SVGAGI (reference sequence). In DNA form, the CDR3 reads TGTGCCAGCAGTTCCAGGTTGACTCTAGCGGGGACTGAGCAGTTCTTC. It yields the protein CASSSRLTLAGTEQFF.

V and J are TRBV9 and TRBJ2-4, with 9 positions matching TRBD1. The length of the CDR3 is 14 residues. Germline loops: CDR1 SGDLS, CDR2 YYNGEE. V was pared by 4 bases and J by 7 bases, with 6 bases of the junction left unmatched. The CDR3 sequence is CASSPGTGSNIQYF. CDR3 bases: TGTGCCAGCAGCCCCGGGACAGGGAGTAACATTCAGTACTTC.

The chain links TRBV4-2 to TRBJ2-1; D might be TRBD1 (5 bases). This CDR3 has 14 amino acids. V was trimmed by 0 bases and J by 8 bases, leaving 11 bases between them. Per the germline V gene, CDR1 is LGHNA and CDR2 is YNFKEQ. The DNA for the CDR3 is TGTGCCAGCAGCCAAGATCCCCGACAGCATGAGCAGTTCTTC. Translating it yields CASSQDPRQHEQFF.

This sequence joins TRBV3-1 (or the pseudogene TRBV3-2) and TRBJ2-4; 7 bases match TRBD1. CDR3 length: 16 residues. Germline loops: CDR1 LGHDT, CDR2 YNNKEL (reference sequence). Trimming removed 2 bases from V and 3 bases from J; junction bases left unmatched: 7. The CDR3: CASSQPRQGSKNIQYF. The DNA for the CDR3 is TGTGCCAGCAGCCAACCTAGACAGGGTAGCAAAAACATTCAGTACTTC.